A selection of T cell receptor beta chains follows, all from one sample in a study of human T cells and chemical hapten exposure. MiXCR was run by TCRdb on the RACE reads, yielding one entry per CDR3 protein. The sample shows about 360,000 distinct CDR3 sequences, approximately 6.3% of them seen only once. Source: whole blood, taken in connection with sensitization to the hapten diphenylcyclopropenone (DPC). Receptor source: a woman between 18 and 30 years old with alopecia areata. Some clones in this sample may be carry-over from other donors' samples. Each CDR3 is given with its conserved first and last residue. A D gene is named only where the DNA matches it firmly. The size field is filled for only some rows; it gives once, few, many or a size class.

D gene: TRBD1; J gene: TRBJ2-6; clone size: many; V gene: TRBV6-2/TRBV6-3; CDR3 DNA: TGTGCCAGCAGGGCAAATAGAGACAGGGAGCCCATCTCTGGGGCCAACGTCCTGACTTTC; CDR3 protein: CASRANRDREPISGANVLTF
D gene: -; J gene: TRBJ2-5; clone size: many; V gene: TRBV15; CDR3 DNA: TGTGCCACCAGCAGAGGAAGAGAAGAGACCCAGTACTTC; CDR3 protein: CATSRGREETQYF
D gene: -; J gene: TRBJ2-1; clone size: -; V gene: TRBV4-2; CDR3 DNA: TGTGCCAGCACCTTAACGGGATCGGGGGCCTACAATGAGCAGTTCTTC; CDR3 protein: CASTLTGSGAYNEQFF
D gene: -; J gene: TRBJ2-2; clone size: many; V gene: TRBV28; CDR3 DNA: TGTGCCAGCAGATTAGCCGGGGGCGAGCCCGGGGAGCTGTTTTTT; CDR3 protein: CASRLAGGEPGELFF
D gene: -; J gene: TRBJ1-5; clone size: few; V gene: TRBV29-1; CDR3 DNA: TGCAGCGTTTCGCGCGCGGGCAATCAGCCCCAGCATTTT; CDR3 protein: CSVSRAGNQPQHF
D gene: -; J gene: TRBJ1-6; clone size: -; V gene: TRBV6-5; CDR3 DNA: TGTGCCAGCAGTTCGGACACGTATAATTCACCCCTCCACTTT; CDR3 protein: CASSSDTYNSPLHF
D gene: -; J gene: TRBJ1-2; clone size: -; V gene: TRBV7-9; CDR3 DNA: TGTGCCAGCAGCTTAGACTTGAATGGCTACACCTTC; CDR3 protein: CASSLDLNGYTF
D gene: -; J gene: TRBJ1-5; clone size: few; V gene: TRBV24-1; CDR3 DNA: TGTGCCACCAGTCCGCAGGGGAGGCCCAGCAATCAGCCCCAGCATTTT; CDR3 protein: CATSPQGRPSNQPQHF
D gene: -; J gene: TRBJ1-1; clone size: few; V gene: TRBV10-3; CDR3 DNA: TGTGCCATCAGTGAGTCGACGGGCACTGAAGCTTTCTTT; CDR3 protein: CAISESTGTEAFF
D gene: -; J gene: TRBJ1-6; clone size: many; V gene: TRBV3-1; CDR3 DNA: TGTGCCAGCAGCCAAGGGGCGGCTAAAAGCTCCTATAATTCACCCCTCCACTTT; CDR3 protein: CASSQGAAKSSYNSPLHF
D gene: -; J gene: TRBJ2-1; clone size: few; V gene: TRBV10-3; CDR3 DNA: TGTGCCATCAGTGGCGACAATGAGCAGTTCTTC; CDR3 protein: CAISGDNEQFF
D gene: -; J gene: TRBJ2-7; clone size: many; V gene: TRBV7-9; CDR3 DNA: TGTGCCAGCAGCTTTAGTGCCTACGAGCAGTACTTC; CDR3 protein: CASSFSAYEQYF
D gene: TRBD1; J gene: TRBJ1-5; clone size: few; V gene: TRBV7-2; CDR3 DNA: TGTGCCAGCAGCTTCGGAGACAGGGTGCGGCAGCCCCAGCATTTT; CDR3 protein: CASSFGDRVRQPQHF
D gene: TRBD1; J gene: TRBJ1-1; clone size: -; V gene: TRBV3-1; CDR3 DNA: TGTGCCAGCAGCCCCTGGGACAGGGGAAACACTGAAGCTTTCTTT; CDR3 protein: CASSPWDRGNTEAFF
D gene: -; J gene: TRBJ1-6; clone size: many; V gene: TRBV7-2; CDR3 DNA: TGTGCCAGCAGCTTAGCGGGGCGGACAAATTCACCCCTCCACTTT; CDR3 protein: CASSLAGRTNSPLHF
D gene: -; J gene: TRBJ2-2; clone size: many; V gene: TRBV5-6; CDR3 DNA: TGTGCCAGCAGCTTGCAGGGAGCCGGGGAGCTGTTTTTT; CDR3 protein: CASSLQGAGELFF
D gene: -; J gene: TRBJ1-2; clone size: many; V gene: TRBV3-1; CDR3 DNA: TGTGCCAGCAGCCAAGATCGGGGGACCGTGAACTATGGCTACACCTTC; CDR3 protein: CASSQDRGTVNYGYTF
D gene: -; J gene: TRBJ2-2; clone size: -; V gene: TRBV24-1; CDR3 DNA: TGTGCCACCAGTGATTTCAGCACCGGGGAGCTGTTTTTT; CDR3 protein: CATSDFSTGELFF
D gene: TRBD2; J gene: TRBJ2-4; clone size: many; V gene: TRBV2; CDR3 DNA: TGTGCCAGCAGCTTACTAGCGGGGGTTGACATTCAGTACTTC; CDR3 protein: CASSLLAGVDIQYF
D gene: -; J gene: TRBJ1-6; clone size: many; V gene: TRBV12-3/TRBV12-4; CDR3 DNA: TGTGCCAGCAGTTTAGAGGGGTCCTATAATTCACCCCTCCACTTT; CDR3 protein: CASSLEGSYNSPLHF
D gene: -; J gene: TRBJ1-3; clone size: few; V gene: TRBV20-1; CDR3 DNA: TGCAGTGCTAGAGAGCGGGCCTTTGGAAACACCATATATTTT; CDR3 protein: CSARERAFGNTIYF
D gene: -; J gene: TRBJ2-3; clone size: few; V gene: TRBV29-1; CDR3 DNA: TGCAGCACCACCACAGATACGCAGTATTTT; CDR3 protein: CSTTTDTQYF
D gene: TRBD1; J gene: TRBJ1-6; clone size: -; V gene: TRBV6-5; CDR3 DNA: TGTGCCAGCAGTTACTCGAGGACAGGGGCGTATAATTCACCCCTCCACTTT; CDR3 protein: CASSYSRTGAYNSPLHF
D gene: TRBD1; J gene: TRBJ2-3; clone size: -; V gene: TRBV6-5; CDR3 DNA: TGTGCCAGCAGTCGGGGGACAGGGCCAGATACGCAGTATTTT; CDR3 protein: CASSRGTGPDTQYF
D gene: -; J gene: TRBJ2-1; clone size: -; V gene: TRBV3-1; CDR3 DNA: TGTGCCAGCGGGGCCCGGCTAGCTAATGAGCAGTTCTTC; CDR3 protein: CASGARLANEQFF
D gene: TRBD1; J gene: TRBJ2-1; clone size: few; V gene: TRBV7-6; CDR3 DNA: TGTGCCAGCAGCTCAGCGGGGGACAGGGGTTACAATGAGCAGTTCTTC; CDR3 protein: CASSSAGDRGYNEQFF
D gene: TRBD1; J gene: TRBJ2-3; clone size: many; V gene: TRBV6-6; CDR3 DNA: TGTGCCAGCAGCCGGGACAGGGGGTACGATACGCAGTATTTT; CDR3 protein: CASSRDRGYDTQYF
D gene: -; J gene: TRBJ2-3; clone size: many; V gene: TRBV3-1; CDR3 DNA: TGTGCCAGCAGCCAAGATCCAGGGACAAATACGCAGTATTTT; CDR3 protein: CASSQDPGTNTQYF
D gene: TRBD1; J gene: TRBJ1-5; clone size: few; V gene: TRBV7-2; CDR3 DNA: TGTGCCAGCAGCACCCGGACAGGGGGCAATCAGCCCCAGCATTTT; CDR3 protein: CASSTRTGGNQPQHF
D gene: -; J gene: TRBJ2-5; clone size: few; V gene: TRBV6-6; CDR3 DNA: TGTGCCAGCAGTTACTCGAAAGGGCAAGAGACCCAGTACTTC; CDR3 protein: CASSYSKGQETQYF
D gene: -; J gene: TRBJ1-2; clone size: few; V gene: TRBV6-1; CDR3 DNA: TGTGCCAGCAGTGAAGAGGCAGGATTGGATGGCTACACCTTC; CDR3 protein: CASSEEAGLDGYTF
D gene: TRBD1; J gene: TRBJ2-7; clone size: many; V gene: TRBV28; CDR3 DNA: TGTGCCAGCAGTTTAGGGGACAGGAAAGGCGAGCAGTACTTC; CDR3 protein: CASSLGDRKGEQYF
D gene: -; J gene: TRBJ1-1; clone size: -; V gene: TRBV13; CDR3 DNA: TGTGCCAGCACCCCCCCAGGGGCACCTCCCAAGGGCACTGAAGCTTTCTTT; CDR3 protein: CASTPPGAPPKGTEAFF
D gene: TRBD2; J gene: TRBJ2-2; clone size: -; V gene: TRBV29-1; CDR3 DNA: TGCAGCGCCATCGGAGGACTAGCGGGGGATCGGACCGGGGAGCTGTTTTTT; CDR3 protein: CSAIGGLAGDRTGELFF
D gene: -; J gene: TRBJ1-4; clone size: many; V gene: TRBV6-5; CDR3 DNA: TGTGCCAGCAGTTACTCGAATGGGGATGAAAAACTGTTTTTT; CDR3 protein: CASSYSNGDEKLFF
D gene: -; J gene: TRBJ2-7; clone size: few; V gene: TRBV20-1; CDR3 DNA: TGCAGTGCTATGCAGGGGAACGAGCAGTACTTC; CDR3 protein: CSAMQGNEQYF
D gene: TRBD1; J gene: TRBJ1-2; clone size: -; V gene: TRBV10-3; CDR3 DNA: TGTGCCATCAGTGAGTTAAAACAGGGGAACGGCTACACCTTC; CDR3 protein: CAISELKQGNGYTF
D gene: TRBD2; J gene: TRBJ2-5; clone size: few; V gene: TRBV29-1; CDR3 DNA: TGCAGCGGCGGGGGGGACCAAGAGACCCAGTACTTC; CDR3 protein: CSGGGDQETQYF
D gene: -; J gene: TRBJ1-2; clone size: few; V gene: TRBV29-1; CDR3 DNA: TGCAGCGTTTTATCTTTTGATGGCTACACCTTC; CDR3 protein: CSVLSFDGYTF
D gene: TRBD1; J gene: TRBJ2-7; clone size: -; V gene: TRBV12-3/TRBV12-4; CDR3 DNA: TGTGCCAGCAGTTTTAGGGGGCAATCCTACGAGCAGTACTTC; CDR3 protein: CASSFRGQSYEQYF
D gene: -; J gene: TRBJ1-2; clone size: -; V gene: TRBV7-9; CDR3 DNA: TGTGCCAGCAGCTTAGCGGGGGCGCAAGGCTACACCTTC; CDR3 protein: CASSLAGAQGYTF
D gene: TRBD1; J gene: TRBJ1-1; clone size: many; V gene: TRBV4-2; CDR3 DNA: TGTGCCAGCAGCCCCCCAGGCCAGGGGGCTCTTGGGGCTTTCTTT; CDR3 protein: CASSPPGQGALGAFF
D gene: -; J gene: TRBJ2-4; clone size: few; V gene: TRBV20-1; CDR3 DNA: TGCAGTGCTAGTTCCGAAAACATTCAGTACTTC; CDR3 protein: CSASSENIQYF
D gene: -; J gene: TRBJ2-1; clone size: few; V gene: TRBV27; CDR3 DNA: TGTGCCAGCAGTGGCCAGGGCGACAATGAGCAGTTCTTC; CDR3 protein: CASSGQGDNEQFF
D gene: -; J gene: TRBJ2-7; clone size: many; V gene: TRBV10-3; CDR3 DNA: TGTGCCATCATTAGCGACCCAACCTACGAGCAGTACTTC; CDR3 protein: CAIISDPTYEQYF
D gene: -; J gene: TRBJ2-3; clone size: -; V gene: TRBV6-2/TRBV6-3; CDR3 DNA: TGTGCCAGCAGTTCTCCGGGACGGGGCACAGATACGCAGTATTTT; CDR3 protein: CASSSPGRGTDTQYF
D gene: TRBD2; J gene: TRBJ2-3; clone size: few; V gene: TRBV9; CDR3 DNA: TGTGCCAGCAGCGTAGAAGCGGGGAGAGATACGCAGTATTTT; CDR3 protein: CASSVEAGRDTQYF
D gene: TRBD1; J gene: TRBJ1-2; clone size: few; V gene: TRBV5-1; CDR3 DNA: TGCGCCAGCAGCGGAGGGACAGGGAACTATGGCTACACCTTC; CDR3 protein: CASSGGTGNYGYTF